Sequencing of this T cell receptor (beta chain) was carried out in a study of shared clonotypes between healthy human individuals (dated by TCRdb to the early 2020s). For context, the study as a whole: The cohort included three men and a couple of women between 18 and 49 years of age. For each donor, three plates each were used for CD4 naive and CD4 memory, two plates were used for CD8 naive, and one plate was used for CD8 memory. To estimate repertoire size and how much clonotypes are shared between individuals, the study performed deep sequencing of blood TCR repertoires from five healthy adults. To increase sequencing depth and limit assay-specific biases, TCR repertoire library preparation and sequencing were carried out by different laboratories using diverse techniques. Each donor's leukapheresis produced roughly between roughly 0.85 and 9.5 billion PBMCs.

Between the V and J ends, shortened by 4 bases and 0 bases respectively, the junction contains 9 bases. The CDR3 holds 14 amino acids from the cysteine to the phenylalanine. The sequence is cut down to CDR3 DNA, 42 bases in frame from base 1. CDR1 and CDR2 were assigned from the germline V gene (reference sequence) as LNHNV and YYDKDF. General conclusions and limits of the study: The small number of donors limited the genetic and exposure-history diversity represented. Even with the large sequencing depth, rarefaction of the sorted-subset datasets indicated that sequencing was incomplete. Naive subsets generally had larger estimated clonotype richness than memory subsets did. Sampling was restricted to blood, and TCR repertoires in tissues likely differ from the TCR repertoires found in blood. Based on pairwise subsampling, the degree of clonotype sharing among donors was expected to be affected by sequencing depth. Approximately 4.8% of naive CD4, approximately 3.7% of naive CD8, 2.3% of memory CD4, and 0.4% of memory CD8 clonotypes were shared across a few donors. Clonotypes shared by all four sorted-subset donors showed higher generation probabilities than non-shared clonotypes.

As regards this clone: The clone's antigen remains unknown. No much larger clone exists at a distance of one base, and base qualities are not known.

Using the deep immunoSEQ assay, multiplex PCR amplified TCR CDR3 regions from genomic DNA. Extracted genomic DNA from each cell subset was distributed evenly across all wells of several immunoSEQ 96-well plates, and each plate was treated as a replicate. For sorted subsets, roughly 200 ng of genomic DNA, equivalent to some 30,000 T cell genomes, went into each replicate PCR. The purified libraries were quantified using a Qubit 3.0 fluorometer, sized with a Bioanalyzer 2100, and then quantified again using the KAPA Library Quantification kit. Every immunoSEQ 96-well plate was sequenced on a separate single-read 150-cycle Illumina NextSeq 550 flow cell. As for the original processing: The immunoSEQ output contained only junctional sequences without quality scores, so filtering could not match that applied to full-length reads. Sequences were annotated with PyIR, a Python wrapper for IgBLAST v1.9, using IMGT germline references to assign V/J genes and CDR3. Any read was removed if the V/J assignment was weak (E-value above 1e-6), the CDR3 was missing, or the read contained stop codons, out-of-frame junctions, or ambiguous translated residues. A V3J clonotype was defined by an identical inferred V gene, J gene, and CDR3 amino acid sequence. Percentage overlap between repertoires was calculated by dividing the number of shared unique clonotypes by the size of the smaller repertoire. Repertoire richness was assessed with RTK rarefaction, the Chao1 estimator, and Recon v2.1 estimates of unobserved clonotypes. For all TCRbeta clonotypes obtained by the gDNA method from four donors, generation probabilities were computed with OLGA. Not all clones reach the TCRdb copy of this immuneACCESS table, which keeps in-frame sequences only. Checked studies attribute under half of the gap to unresolved V genes and leave the rest unexplained. The V and J calls and the clone size are those of that table, but D and trimming were determined from the DNA. The sample contains some 700,000 clones, less than 95% of them found a single time. Around a third of the sample comes from the top ten.

The donors were healthy, HIV-negative adults with no recently reported acute infections or vaccinations. Every donor was a Caucasian adult living in Nashville, Tennessee, USA. The CD8 memory samples were a combination of magnetically selected CD45RO+ cells and CCR7-negative CD45RA+ effector memory (TemRA) cells. Blood was obtained by leukapheresis, after which PBMCs were separated by Ficoll-Histopaque density gradient centrifugation and cryopreserved in liquid nitrogen vapor phase. Purity and quantity of every magnetically sorted T cell population were checked by analytical flow cytometry. Genomic DNA was isolated from every sorted fraction and measured by UV absorbance on a Nanodrop 2000c.

The chain was built from TRBV15 and TRBJ1-2; no D gene is confidently identified. Sequencing was done on a sample of memory CD8+ T cells from PBMCs. Taken with the paper, the label for cell subset or site translates to: CD45RO+ cells pooled with CCR7-negative TemRA cells. The receptor comes from a man aged 18-30 years in good health. Some clones in this sample may be carry-over from other donors' samples. The encoded CDR3 is CATSTLRANYGYTF. The bases are TGTGCCACCAGCACCCTCAGAGCTAACTATGGCTACACCTTC.